This T cell receptor beta chain was sequenced for a study of T cells in Graves' hyperthyroidism and ophthalmopathy. CDR3 size: 12 residues. The V gene lost 6 bases and the J gene lost 9 bases, with 12 bases spanning the gap. CDR1 is SGHAT, CDR2 FQDESV, per germline (reference sequence). This clonotype came up many times. Researchers took RNA transcripts and amplified the TCR beta CDR3 regions from them. A first-round RT-PCR of the TCR CDR3 used the HTBI primer set. TCRdb redid the calling of the multiplex PCR reads with MiXCR, one entry per CDR3 protein. In the table there are fewer than 400,000 distinct CDR3 sequences, more than 12% of which are singletons. Duration under 3 months, a NOSPECS grade of at least 4, and a Clinical Activity Score of at least 3 characterized the ophthalmopathy patients. The PBMCs had their origin in approximately 10 ml of fresh peripheral blood.

Source material: blood. This chain uses TRBV11-1 with TRBJ2-1, with D perhaps matching TRBD2 (5 bases). This clonotype was sampled from a man between 45 and 60 years old with Graves' ophthalmopathy. CDR3 protein: CASREGGFEQFF. Here the CDR3 DNA reads TGTGCCAGCAGGGAAGGAGGTTTTGAGCAGTTCTTC.